This T cell receptor (beta chain) derives from a study of T cells after somatic rescue of genetic block. Germline V gene data show CDR1 as SNHLY and CDR2 as FYNNEI. Trimming cost V 11 bases and J 1 base, with 10 bases left between them. The CDR3 sequence is 12 residues long. Profiling relied on immunoSEQ multiplex PCR, and the TCRdb table lists in-frame clones only, not all of them. The sample has some 74,000 clones, approximately 90% seen once; the top ten hold less than 3.5%. The receptor was derived from a man under 40. The rearrangement uses TRBV2 and TRBJ2-3, with a weak D call TRBD1 (5 bases). The sample comprised peripheral blood mononuclear cells (PBMCs). CDR3 sequence (DNA): TGTGCCGGGGCGCCGGGCACAGATACGCAGTATTTT. It codes for CAGAPGTDTQYF.